The subject of this entry is one TCR beta chain. Per the authors' pipeline: Amplification of reference gene primers provided the estimated nucleated cell counts. Sequenced by immunoSEQ multiplex PCR; TCRdb stores in-frame clones only, minus some. The DNA gave D and trimming, while V, J and clone size come from that table. Among about 230,000 clones, around 81% were seen once, and the ten largest hold 4.4%. This specimen comes from a study of blood T cell repertoires in COVID-19. Study summary: From the United States, Italy and Spain came samples of acute and convalescent COVID-19. T cells, B-cell-depleted T cells, or PBMCs supplied cDNA or gDNA.

The CDR3 totals 13 residues. V was clipped by 2 bases and J by 9 bases; unmatched bases: 6. Germline V gene lookup returns CDR1 SGHNT and CDR2 YYREEE (reference sequence). Sequencing was done on a sample of peripheral blood. The chain links TRBV5-4 to TRBJ1-2; 8 bases fit TRBD1. This TCR was recovered from a man between 45 and 60 years old with active or convalescent COVID-19. The CDR3 bases are TGTGCCAGCAGCTTATCAGGGGGCGTGAGCTACACCTTC. This codes for CASSLSGGVSYTF.